This T cell receptor beta chain was sequenced in a study of response to subunit inactivated influenza vaccine. Regarding the study as a whole: It was suggested by the authors that few new T cells are recruited by each seasonal influenza vaccination.

The V gene lost 4 bases and the J gene lost 0 bases, with 13 bases spanning the gap. The CDR3 has 15 residues. Germline lookup yields CDR1 SGHRS and CDR2 YFSETQ. This clonotype came up a few times. What it recognizes is unknown. From the RT-PCR reads, TCRdb called clonotypes with MiXCR, one entry per CDR3 protein. The repertoire holds 300,000 to 350,000 distinct CDR3 sequences, with about 20% as singletons. The rearrangement joins TRBV5-1 to TRBJ1-1; D gene unclear. The receptor was isolated from a man aged 45-69 years who received an inactivated influenza vaccine. The sample was PBMCs from blood, taken about 20 months after vaccination. The CDR3 sequence is CASSPSWALNTEAFF. Written as DNA, the CDR3 is TGCGCCAGCAGCCCGTCGTGGGCCCTGAACACTGAAGCTTTCTTT.